This record looks at one T cell receptor beta chain sequence and its context. The antigen remains undetermined. This record comes from a study of T cell responses to AZD1222 COVID-19 vaccine. General study results and limits: Sampling that yielded the repertoires occurred only after the peak T cell response. The study found vaccine-associated CD4 TCRs spanning spike, dominant at 160-218 and 743-854. Donors were mostly white British, more females; clonal diversity possibly underestimated.

The protocol was immunoSEQ multiplex PCR, while the TCRdb copy is restricted to in-frame clones and leaves out a portion. The sample has approximately 150,000 clones, roughly nine tenths seen once. The CDR3 runs to 18 residues. Germline V lookup: CDR1 SGHDT, CDR2 YYEEEE. V trimming: 3 bases; J trimming: 2 bases; junction bases outside the gene matches: 13. This sequence was found in an adult who received the AZD1222 COVID-19 vaccine. This chain connects TRBV5-6 to TRBJ2-1, with TRBD1 matching over 8 bases. The sequencing here drew on peripheral blood, taken 28 days after the second AZD1222 dose. The CDR3 DNA is TGTGCCAGCAGCTCGCCGTTGGGACAGGTGGGTACCTACAATGAGCAGTTCTTC. Translation gives CASSSPLGQVGTYNEQFF.